This section outlines one T cell receptor beta chain sequence together with its context. Its antigen is unknown. Measured with immunoSEQ multiplex PCR; TCRdb has only the in-frame clones, and not every one. The data contain 25,000 to 30,000 clones, 75% to 80% of them singletons. The unexposed donors gave CD4+ T cells in 2011-2018, prior to COVID-19. Isolation of CD4+ T cells took place after about 10 days in culture. The sample is drawn from a study of CD4 T cells in relation to SARS-CoV-2 and coronaviruses. Study at large: The restricting HLA molecule for shared crossreactive spike epitopes was mapped.

This CDR3 is 13 amino acids long. Between the trimmed V and J ends, which lost 1 base and 4 bases, there was a span of 8 bases. The germline CDR1 and CDR2 sequences are LNHDA and SQIVND (reference sequence). General observations from the study: Each donor contributed either pre-pandemic or post-infection samples, not both.

The chain carries TRBV19 and TRBJ2-7, with D hard to call. The TCR sequence derives from a human donor in good health. What was sequenced was CD4+ T cells from PBMCs, cultured in vitro. CDR3 sequence reads: CASSIGGKYEQYF. Written as DNA, the CDR3 is TGTGCCAGTAGTATAGGCGGAAAGTACGAGCAGTACTTC.